The 25 T cell receptor beta chains given below trace back to one sample, sequenced in a study of OX40 agonist ivuxolimab in advanced cancers. TCRdb keeps only in-frame clones here, not all; method: immunoSEQ multiplex PCR. The sample records more than 95,000 clones, under 95% being singletons. Specimen: CD4+ or CD8+ T cells sorted from blood, collected in a trial of the OX40 agonist ivuxolimab. The receptors come from an adult with an advanced solid tumor such as melanoma, head and neck, liver or kidney cancer.

The rearrangement links TRBV7-2 to TRBJ2-7; the match to TRBD1 covers 8 bases. This CDR3 has 13 residues. Trimming removed 1 base from V and 10 bases from J; junction bases left unmatched: 6. From germline, CDR1 is SGHTA and CDR2 FQGNSA. For the CDR3, the DNA is TGTGCCAGCAGCTTAGGAGGACAGGGATTCCAGTACTTC. Its translation is CASSLGGQGFQYF.

The chain is built from TRBV15 and TRBJ2-3; D not certain. CDR1 is LNHNV and CDR2 is YYDKDF in the germline V gene (reference sequence). The CDR3 sequence is 14 residues long. The germline V and J ends were trimmed by 0 bases and 6 bases, with 10 bases remaining between them. As DNA, the CDR3 is TGTGCCACCAGCAGAGATGAGGCCGCCGATACGCAGTATTTT. Its translation: CATSRDEAADTQYF.

The rearrangement uses TRBV5-4 and TRBJ2-7; TRBD2 is a possible D gene (6 bases). V lost 8 bases and J lost 7, with 13 bases in between. This CDR3 region has 11 residues. The V gene's germline CDR1 is SGHNT and CDR2 YYREEE (reference sequence). CDR3 nucleotide sequence: TGTGCCAGTTCACCGGGGGTAGAGCAGTACTTC. Encoded protein: CASSPGVEQYF.

This clone has a single count. The J gene is TRBJ2-5, the V gene TRBV7-3; D call uncertain. V lost 0 bases and J 2 bases, leaving 4 bases between the germline ends. The V gene's germline CDR1 is SGHTA and CDR2 FQGTGA. This CDR3 is 13 amino acids long. In nucleotides, the CDR3 is TGTGCCAGCAGCTTAACCCGACAAGAGACCCAGTACTTC. Its translation: CASSLTRQETQYF.

The J gene is TRBJ1-1, the V gene TRBV27; weak D call: TRBD1 (6 bases). Germline CDR1 reads MNHEY; CDR2 reads SMNVEV (reference sequence). V lost 4 bases and J 0 bases, leaving 18 bases between the germline ends. The CDR3 is 17 residues long. CDR3 protein: CASSSTDRWVVNTEAFF. In DNA form, the CDR3 reads TGTGCCAGCAGTTCAACAGACAGGTGGGTAGTGAACACTGAAGCTTTCTTT.

Only a few counts were recorded for this clone. V is TRBV28 and J is TRBJ1-2; the D gene is possibly TRBD1 (6 bases). Trimming removed 6 bases from V and 8 bases from J, with 19 bases in between. The CDR3 consists of 14 residues. Germline V lookup: CDR1 MDHEN, CDR2 SYDVKM. CDR3 nucleotide sequence: TGTGCCAGCAGCTTGGTGGACAGTTCGATCGGCTACACCTTC. Translated, it gives CASSLVDSSIGYTF.

The CDR3 sequence is CASSFQPSAETQYF. DNA for the CDR3: TGTGCCAGCAGCTTTCAACCTAGCGCCGAGACCCAGTACTTC. The gene calls are TRBV11-2 and TRBJ2-5; a possible D gene is TRBD2 (6 bases). Germline CDR1 reads SGHAT; CDR2 reads FQNNGV. Between the trimmed V and J ends, which lost 3 bases and 5 bases, there was a span of 13 bases. The CDR3 extends over 14 amino acids. Looking up the rest from reference TRBV11-2 and TRBJ2-5 gives the full variable domain: EAGVAQSPRYKIIEKRQSVAFWCNPISGHATLYWYQQILGQGPKLLIQFQNNGVVDDSQLPKDRFSAERLKGVDSTLKIQPAKLEDSAVYLCASSFQPSAETQYFGPGTRLLVL.

The V gene is TRBV4-1, the J gene TRBJ2-1, with 11 bases identical to TRBD2. Germline CDR1 is MGHRA and CDR2 is YSYEKL. The V and J ends lost 1 base and 4 bases, in that order; junction bases with no gene match: 3. This CDR3 spans 16 amino acids. The CDR3, as DNA: TGCGCCAGCAGCCAAGGATCTAGCGGGAGGTACAATGAGCAGTTCTTC. Translation gives CASSQGSSGRYNEQFF.

The table lists this clone with a count of one. V usage is TRBV28 and J usage is TRBJ1-1, with D possibly matching TRBD1 (6 bases). The V and J ends lost 7 bases and 4 bases respectively, with 10 bases between them. The length of the CDR3 is 12 residues. The germline gives CDR1 MDHEN, CDR2 SYDVKM. DNA of the CDR3: TGTGCCAGCACGAGGGGGGTCACTGAAGCTTTCTTT. This sequence encodes CASTRGVTEAFF.

The J gene is TRBJ1-6, the V gene TRBV19; TRBD1 aligns across 7 bases. The CDR3 consists of 15 residues. Germline values: CDR1 LNHDA, CDR2 SQIVND (reference sequence). The V segment lost 3 bases and the J segment 5 bases; nucleotides outside the gene matches: 4. CDR3: CASSMTGQNNSPLHF. CDR3 nucleotide sequence: TGTGCCAGTAGTATGACGGGACAGAATAATTCACCCCTCCACTTT.

The chain employs TRBV5-1 and TRBJ2-2; D remains ambiguous. Germline V CDR1 and CDR2: SGHRS, YFSETQ. This CDR3 comprises 14 residues. Trimming took off 0 bases at V and 2 bases at J, with 5 bases between the two ends. Written as DNA, the CDR3 is TGCGCCAGCAGCTTGGGCTCTAACACCGGGGAGCTGTTTTTT. Its protein is CASSLGSNTGELFF.

The genes are TRBV28 and TRBJ1-1; perhaps TRBD1 as D (5 bases). Germline loops: CDR1 MDHEN, CDR2 SYDVKM. Trimming removed 3 bases from V and 5 bases from J, with 13 bases in between. This CDR3 comprises 14 residues. CDR3 coding DNA: TGTGCCAGCAGTTTGGTACCAGGGAAGACTGAAGCTTTCTTT. This codes for CASSLVPGKTEAFF.

The genes are TRBV10-1 and TRBJ2-6; TRBD2 matches at 12 bases. The trim removed 4 bases at V and 3 bases at J, leaving 4 bases unmatched. This CDR3 has 17 amino acids. Germline V gene lookup returns CDR1 WNHNN and CDR2 SYGVQD (reference sequence). The CDR3 protein is CASSVSSGRDGANVLTF. CDR3 in DNA: TGCGCCAGCAGTGTGTCTAGCGGGAGGGATGGGGCCAACGTCCTGACTTTC.

The chain couples TRBV9 to TRBJ2-1; 11 nucleotides align to TRBD2. The CDR3 has 17 amino acids. Germline V gene lookup returns CDR1 SGDLS and CDR2 YYNGEE. J gave up 4 bases and V 4 bases, and 10 bases lay outside the gene matches. The CDR3, as DNA: TGTGCCAGCAGCCCTTTCGCCGGGACTAGCGGTTACAATGAGCAGTTCTTC. Translated, it gives CASSPFAGTSGYNEQFF. Full variable domain (outside the CDR3, taken from reference TRBV9 and TRBJ2-1): DSGVTQTPKHLITATGQRVTLRCSPRSGDLSVYWYQQSLDQGLQFLIQYYNGEERAKGNILERFSAQQFPDLHSELNLSSLELGDSALYFCASSPFAGTSGYNEQFFGPGTRLTVL.

The V and J genes are TRBV6-1 and TRBJ2-5; no reliable D call. The J call may be mistaken, given a closer DNA end match to TRBJ2-7. Germline-derived CDR1 and CDR2 are MNHNS and SASEGT. The CDR3 extends over 14 amino acids. The DNA for the CDR3 is TGTGCCAGCAGGGCGGTTATCCAAGACTACGAGCAGTACTTC. It translates to CASRAVIQDYEQYF.

As for this clone: An end of the junction does not agree with germline; a read error may underlie this. The V and J genes are TRBV7-7 and TRBJ2-7, with D maybe TRBD2 (6 bases). This CDR3 has 15 residues. Germline CDR1 and CDR2: SSHAT and FNYEAQ (reference sequence). The CDR3 spells CASSPTVAGRHEQYF. Here the CDR3 DNA reads TGTGCTAGCAGCCCCACCGTGGCGGGGCGGCACGAGCAGTACTTC.

V usage is TRBV4-1 and J usage is TRBJ1-5, with D possibly TRBD1 on 5 matching bases. V was clipped by 1 base and J by 0 bases, with 13 bases between them. CDR1 MGHRA and CDR2 YSYEKL come from the germline V gene. The CDR3 covers 17 residues. Here the CDR3 reads CASSQVGQHDSNQPQHF. CDR3 DNA sequence: TGCGCCAGCAGCCAAGTGGGGCAGCACGATAGCAATCAGCCCCAGCATTTT.

The V gene is TRBV6-6, the J gene TRBJ2-1; TRBD2 agrees at 13 bases. Germline CDR1 and CDR2: MNHNY and SVGAGI (reference sequence). This CDR3 has 14 residues. The V segment lost 6 bases and the J segment 5 bases; nucleotides outside the gene matches: 1. CDR3 loop: CASSGTSGNNEQFF. CDR3 coding DNA: TGTGCCAGCAGCGGGACTAGCGGGAACAATGAGCAGTTCTTC.

The chain employs TRBV4-2 and TRBJ2-1; D is unresolved. Germline CDR1 is LGHNA and CDR2 is YNFKEQ. CDR3 size: 16 residues. V lost 3 bases to trimming and J lost 6 bases, with 18 bases between them. CDR3: CASSQGGLLAINEQFF. DNA of the CDR3: TGTGCCAGCAGCCAGGGTGGTCTTCTCGCGATCAATGAGCAGTTCTTC.

J is TRBJ1-2 and V is TRBV28, with 9 bases fitting TRBD1. This CDR3 spans 14 amino acids. Germline lookup yields CDR1 MDHEN and CDR2 SYDVKM. The trim removed 5 bases at V and 7 bases at J, leaving 8 bases unmatched. In nucleotides, the CDR3 is TGTGCCAGCAGTCCCGCCGGGACAGGGTCTGGCTACACCTTC. This encodes CASSPAGTGSGYTF.

This clone has a single count. J is TRBJ2-1 and V is TRBV5-6; the D gene is possibly TRBD2 (5 bases). V lost 0 bases to trimming and J lost 10 bases, with 20 bases between them. From germline, CDR1 is SGHDT and CDR2 YYEEEE. CDR3 length: 16 amino acids. CDR3 loop: CASSLAWVEPLAEQFF. The CDR3 DNA reads TGTGCCAGCAGCTTGGCCTGGGTGGAGCCGCTAGCAGAGCAGTTCTTC. Variable domain in full (rest from reference TRBV5-6 and TRBJ2-1): DAGVTQSPTHLIKTRGQQVTLRCSPKSGHDTVSWYQQALGQGPQFIFQYYEEEERQRGNFPDRFSGHQFPNYSSELNVNALLLGDSALYLCASSLAWVEPLAEQFFGPGTRLTVL.

In DNA form, the CDR3 reads TGCGCCAGCAGTGGCAGTCCCCGCTACGAGCAGTACTTC. This gives the protein CASSGSPRYEQYF. J is TRBJ2-7 and V is TRBV5-1; D remains unclear. This CDR3 spans 13 amino acids. Germline CDR1 and CDR2: SGHRS and YFSETQ. The V gene lost 5 bases and the J gene lost 3 bases, with 12 bases spanning the gap.

V usage is TRBV28 and J usage is TRBJ2-5; 10 bases are shared with TRBD2. The DNA end is more similar to TRBJ2-7, so the J call may be wrong. The CDR3 has 14 amino acids. The V gene's germline CDR1 is MDHEN and CDR2 SYDVKM. The DNA of the CDR3 is TGTGCCAGCAGGGACTTAGCGGGAGGCTACGAGCAGTACTTC. Protein sequence: CASRDLAGGYEQYF.

This chain joins TRBV7-8 and TRBJ2-1; D unclear. Germline V CDR1 and CDR2: SGHVS, FQNEAQ. V was clipped by 5 bases and J by 9 bases, with 14 bases between them. The CDR3 extends over 13 amino acids. The CDR3 DNA reads TGTGCCAGCAGCCTTCAGGTAGAGGCTGAGCAGTTCTTC. It specifies CASSLQVEAEQFF.

This rearrangement joins TRBV6-5 to TRBJ2-2; possible D gene TRBD2, 6 bases. Trimming pared 6 bases from V and 0 bases from J, leaving 11 bases between. The CDR3 length is 15 residues. Germline CDR1 MNHEY, CDR2 SVGAGI. CDR3 DNA sequence: TGTGCCAGCAGCGGCGGGACCGCGAACACCGGGGAGCTGTTTTTT. This translates into CASSGGTANTGELFF.